The rows below give T cell receptor beta chains drawn from one sample of a study of cytomegalovirus exposure and HLA in healthy donors. Here immunoSEQ multiplex PCR was the method, and the copy in TCRdb shows in-frame clones only, minus some. The sample includes approximately 160,000 clones, approximately 84% of them seen just once. Sequences were obtained from PBMCs. The receptors were sampled from a girl aged 5-17 years in good health and CMV-seropositive. The CDR3 runs from the conserved cysteine through the conserved F or W. Some rows mark clone size as missing; the rest say once, few, many or name a class of expanded clone.

cdr3_aa: CASSLAFEQYF
v_call: TRBV7-2
clone_size: NA
j_call: TRBJ2-7

cdr3_aa: CASRIAGMKVHGYTF
v_call: TRBV5-4
clone_size: NA
j_call: TRBJ1-2

cdr3_aa: CASSLGNNQPQHF
v_call: TRBV4-1
clone_size: NA
j_call: TRBJ1-5

cdr3_aa: CASSTQGRPQHF
v_call: TRBV7-2
clone_size: NA
j_call: TRBJ1-5

cdr3_aa: CASSPGRGQERGYTF
v_call: TRBV18
clone_size: NA
j_call: TRBJ1-2

cdr3_aa: CASSSLLDSPTGTNYGYTF
v_call: TRBV5-6
clone_size: NA
j_call: TRBJ1-2

cdr3_aa: CASSIGGGTGEHYYGYTF
v_call: TRBV19
clone_size: NA
j_call: TRBJ1-2

cdr3_aa: CASSPGTGNTEAFF
v_call: TRBV5-1
clone_size: NA
j_call: TRBJ1-1

cdr3_aa: CASSPLTGVDSPLHF
v_call: TRBV18
clone_size: NA
j_call: TRBJ1-6

cdr3_aa: CASRGLGVNTEAFF
v_call: TRBV5-5
clone_size: NA
j_call: TRBJ1-1

cdr3_aa: CASSPGRQPYSPLHF
v_call: TRBV4-2
clone_size: few
j_call: TRBJ1-6

cdr3_aa: CASSMRTGLWGYTF
v_call: TRBV11-2
clone_size: NA
j_call: TRBJ1-2

cdr3_aa: CASSADRRWVTEAFF
v_call: TRBV6-1
clone_size: NA
j_call: TRBJ1-1

cdr3_aa: CASSPWTSGGVFEQYF
v_call: TRBV27
clone_size: NA
j_call: TRBJ2-7

cdr3_aa: CASSVGGGPDTQYF
v_call: TRBV6-1
clone_size: NA
j_call: TRBJ2-3

cdr3_aa: CATSRARFSYNSPLHF
v_call: TRBV15
clone_size: NA
j_call: TRBJ1-6

cdr3_aa: CASSLEPVTFGNTIYF
v_call: TRBV5-1
clone_size: once
j_call: TRBJ1-3

cdr3_aa: CASSVTDREAYNEQFF
v_call: TRBV9
clone_size: NA
j_call: TRBJ2-1

cdr3_aa: CASSSWDRGVGNTIYF
v_call: TRBV11-2
clone_size: few
j_call: TRBJ1-3

cdr3_aa: CASSITQDNSYEQYF
v_call: TRBV11-2
clone_size: NA
j_call: TRBJ2-7

cdr3_aa: CASSHLGAGGLSEQYF
v_call: TRBV6-6
clone_size: NA
j_call: TRBJ2-7

cdr3_aa: CASSVLAGGSSDEQYF
v_call: TRBV5-1
clone_size: NA
j_call: TRBJ2-7

cdr3_aa: CASGRGLGYGYTF
v_call: TRBV19
clone_size: NA
j_call: TRBJ1-2

cdr3_aa: CASSLEGQKTHNEQFF
v_call: TRBV11-3
clone_size: NA
j_call: TRBJ2-1

cdr3_aa: CASSTSSYEQYF
v_call: TRBV13
clone_size: NA
j_call: NA

cdr3_aa: CASSLTSSPTDTQYF
v_call: TRBV11-3
clone_size: NA
j_call: TRBJ2-3

cdr3_aa: CASSLRRGSEETQYF
v_call: TRBV7-9
clone_size: NA
j_call: TRBJ2-5

cdr3_aa: CASSLVSGSTDTQYF
v_call: TRBV5-6
clone_size: once
j_call: TRBJ2-3

cdr3_aa: CASSPPGTGLYGYTF
v_call: TRBV13
clone_size: NA
j_call: TRBJ1-2

cdr3_aa: CASSPLPTSQGQFF
v_call: TRBV6-5
clone_size: NA
j_call: TRBJ2-1

cdr3_aa: CASSPRQVGANTEAFF
v_call: TRBV9
clone_size: NA
j_call: TRBJ1-1